The source of this T cell receptor beta chain is a study of blood T cell repertoires in COVID-19. J was trimmed by 0 bases and V by 5 bases; bases with no gene match: 2. Looked up from germline, CDR1 is LNHNV and CDR2 is YYDKDF (reference sequence). The length of the CDR3 is 15 residues. The data were produced by immunoSEQ multiplex PCR, yet TCRdb's version contains in-frame clones alone and is incomplete. The sample lists just over 150,000 clones; about 90% were seen once. This chain links TRBV15 with TRBJ2-1; 9 nucleotides agree with TRBD2. Sequenced: peripheral blood. This TCR was recovered from a man aged 25-40 years with COVID-19, enrolled during active disease. For the CDR3, the DNA is TGTGCCACCAGCGTGGGACTAGCCTCCTACAATGAGCAGTTCTTC. Translation gives CATSVGLASYNEQFF.